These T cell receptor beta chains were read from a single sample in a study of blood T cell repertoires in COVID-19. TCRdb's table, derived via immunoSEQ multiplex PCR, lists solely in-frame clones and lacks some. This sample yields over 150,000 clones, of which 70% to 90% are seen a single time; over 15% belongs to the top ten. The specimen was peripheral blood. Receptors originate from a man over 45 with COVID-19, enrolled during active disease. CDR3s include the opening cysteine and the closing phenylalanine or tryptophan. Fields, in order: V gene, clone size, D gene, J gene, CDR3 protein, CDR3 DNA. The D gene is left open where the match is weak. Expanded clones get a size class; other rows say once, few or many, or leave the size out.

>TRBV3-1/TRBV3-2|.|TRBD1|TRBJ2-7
CASSRDRGSYEQYF
TGTGCCAGCAGCCGGGACAGGGGGTCCTACGAGCAGTACTTC
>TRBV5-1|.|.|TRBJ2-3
CASSDRGTDTQYF
TGCGCCAGCAGCGATCGGGGCACAGATACGCAGTATTTT
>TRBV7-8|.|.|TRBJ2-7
CASSLTLASEQYF
TGTGCCAGCAGCTTAACCCTTGCGAGCGAGCAGTACTTC
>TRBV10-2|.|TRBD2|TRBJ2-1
CASSGTSGYNEQFF
TGCGCCAGCAGTGGCACTAGCGGATACAATGAGCAGTTCTTC
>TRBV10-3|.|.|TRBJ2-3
CAISESPGTDTQYF
TGTGCCATCAGTGAGTCCCCCGGCACAGATACGCAGTATTTT
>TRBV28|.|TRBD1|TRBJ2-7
CASRGQGPSYEQYF
TGTGCCAGCAGAGGACAGGGCCCCTCCTACGAGCAGTACTTC
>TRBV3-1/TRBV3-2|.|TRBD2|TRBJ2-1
CASSQEFGLAGGNEQFF
TGTGCCAGCAGCCAAGAGTTCGGTCTAGCGGGGGGCAATGAGCAGTTCTTC
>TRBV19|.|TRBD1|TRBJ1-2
CASSPGQGGGFYGYTF
TGTGCCAGTAGTCCAGGACAGGGAGGCGGTTTCTATGGCTACACCTTC
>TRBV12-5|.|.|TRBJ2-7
CASGLDIPYEQYF
TGTGCTAGTGGTTTGGACATCCCCTACGAGCAGTACTTC
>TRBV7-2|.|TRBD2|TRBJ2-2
CASSSTSGGGGQLFF
TGTGCCAGCAGCTCCACTAGCGGGGGGGGCGGGCAGCTGTTTTTT
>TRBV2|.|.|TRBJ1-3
CASTGLPGNTIYF
TGTGCCAGCACAGGGTTACCTGGAAACACCATATATTTT
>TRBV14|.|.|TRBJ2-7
CASSQANRVYEQYF
TGTGCCAGCAGCCAAGCCAACAGGGTCTACGAGCAGTACTTC
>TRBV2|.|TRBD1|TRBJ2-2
CASSVGTGAGELFF
TGTGCCAGCAGTGTTGGGACAGGGGCGGGGGAGCTGTTTTTT
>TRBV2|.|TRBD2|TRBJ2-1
CASRQRTSGRPYNEQFF
TGTGCCAGCCGACAGAGGACTAGCGGGAGACCCTACAATGAGCAGTTCTTC
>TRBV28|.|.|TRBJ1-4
CASSLGLGQRNEKLFF
TGTGCCAGCAGCCTAGGACTGGGACAACGTAATGAAAAACTGTTTTTT
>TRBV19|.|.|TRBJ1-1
CASSTGQLLFTEAFF
TGTGCCAGTAGTACCGGACAGTTACTTTTCACTGAAGCTTTCTTT
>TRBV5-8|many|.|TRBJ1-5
CASSPTGLRNQPQHF
TGTGCCAGCAGCCCCACAGGGCTACGGAATCAGCCCCAGCATTTT
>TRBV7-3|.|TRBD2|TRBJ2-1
CASSRLAGVSEQFF
TGTGCCAGCAGCCGACTAGCGGGGGTATCTGAGCAGTTCTTC
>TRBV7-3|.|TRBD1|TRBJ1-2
CASSFTGGGDYGYTF
TGTGCCAGCAGCTTCACAGGGGGCGGCGACTATGGCTACACCTTC
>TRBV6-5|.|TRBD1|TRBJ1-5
CASTVGQAINQPQHF
TGTGCCAGCACCGTTGGACAGGCTATCAATCAGCCCCAGCATTTT
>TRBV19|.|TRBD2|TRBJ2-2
CASSIRTSGANTGELFF
TGTGCCAGTAGTATTCGGACTAGCGGGGCGAACACCGGGGAGCTGTTTTTT
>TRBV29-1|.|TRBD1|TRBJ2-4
CSATDRVAKNIQYF
TGCAGCGCCACGGACAGGGTAGCCAAAAACATTCAGTACTTC
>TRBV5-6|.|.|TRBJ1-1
CASSLDTEAFF
TGTGCCAGCAGCCTCGACACTGAAGCTTTCTTT
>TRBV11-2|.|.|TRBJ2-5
CASSRGFGETQYF
TGTGCCAGCAGCCGAGGGTTTGGGGAGACCCAGTACTTC
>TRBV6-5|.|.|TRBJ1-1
CASSTTVNTEAFF
TGTGCCAGCAGTACGACAGTGAACACTGAAGCTTTCTTT
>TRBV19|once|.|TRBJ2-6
CASSMAGNIAGANVLTF
TGTGCCAGTAGTATGGCAGGGAATATCGCTGGGGCCAACGTCCTGACTTTC
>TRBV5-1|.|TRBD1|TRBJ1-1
CASKGSGGNTEAFF
TGCGCCAGCAAGGGTTCAGGGGGGAACACTGAAGCTTTCTTT
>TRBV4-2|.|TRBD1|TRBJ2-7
CASSQAGQGSSYEQYF
TGTGCCAGCAGCCAAGCGGGACAGGGGAGCTCCTACGAGCAGTACTTC